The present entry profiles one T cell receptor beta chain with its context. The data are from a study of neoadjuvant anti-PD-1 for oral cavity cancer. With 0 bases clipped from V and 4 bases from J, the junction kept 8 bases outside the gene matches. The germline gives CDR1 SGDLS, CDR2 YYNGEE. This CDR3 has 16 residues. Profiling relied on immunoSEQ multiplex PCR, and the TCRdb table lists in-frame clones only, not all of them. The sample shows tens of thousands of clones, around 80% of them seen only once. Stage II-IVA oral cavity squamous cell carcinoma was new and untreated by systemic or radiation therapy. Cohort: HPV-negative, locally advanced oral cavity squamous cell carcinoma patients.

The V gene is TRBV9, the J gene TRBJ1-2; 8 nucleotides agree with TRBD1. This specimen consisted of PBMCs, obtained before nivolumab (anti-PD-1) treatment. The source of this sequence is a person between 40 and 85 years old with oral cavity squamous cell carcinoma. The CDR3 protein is CASSVDDRGPIYGYTF. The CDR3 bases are TGTGCCAGCAGCGTAGACGACAGGGGCCCCATCTATGGCTACACCTTC.